This TCR beta chain originates from a study of blood T cell repertoires in COVID-19. Whole-study context: Two negative PCRs, clearance, or symptom resolution had been documented for recovered Cohort 3 donors. Sources were T cells, B-cell-depleted T cells, or PBMCs; the material itself was cDNA or gDNA.

Donors were grouped by their self-reported clinical history. As originally analysed: Reference gene primer amplification in the assay estimated nucleated cell counts. TCRdb's table, derived via immunoSEQ multiplex PCR, lists solely in-frame clones and lacks some. For V, J and clone size, that table is used; D and trimming come from the DNA. The table includes a few hundred thousand clones, about 89% detected once. Germline V gene lookup returns CDR1 MNHEY and CDR2 SMNVEV (reference sequence). The CDR3 has 14 amino acids. J was trimmed by 4 bases and V by 5 bases; bases with no gene match: 6. The genes are TRBV27 and TRBJ2-7; 9 positions match TRBD2. Sequenced material: PBMCs or T cells enriched from blood (not recorded which). This receptor was obtained from a man aged 40-49 years in a cohort exposed to, infected with or recovered from COVID-19 (not recorded which). The CDR3 DNA follows: TGTGCCAGCAGTAGAGCGGGGGGAGCGTACGAGCAGTACTTC. As protein: CASSRAGGAYEQYF.